This is a list of T cell receptor beta chains from one sample in a study of T cell responses to AZD1222 COVID-19 vaccine. The protocol was immunoSEQ multiplex PCR, while the TCRdb copy is restricted to in-frame clones and leaves out a portion. In the table there are roughly 100,000 clones, nearly 90% of which are singletons. The sequencing here drew on peripheral blood, taken 28 days after the second AZD1222 dose. These receptors were collected from an adult who received the AZD1222 COVID-19 vaccine. The CDR3 runs from the conserved cysteine through the conserved F or W.

J gene: TRBJ2-1
V gene: TRBV7-9
CDR3 protein: CASSLQRISYNEQFF

J gene: TRBJ1-5
V gene: TRBV19
CDR3 protein: CASSMTTNQPQHF

J gene: TRBJ1-3
V gene: TRBV13
CDR3 protein: CASSAQSSGNTIYF

J gene: TRBJ1-1
V gene: TRBV4-1
CDR3 protein: CASTQLGRENTEAFF

J gene: TRBJ1-1
V gene: TRBV9
CDR3 protein: CASSVDRTTEAFF

J gene: TRBJ1-1
V gene: TRBV7-3
CDR3 protein: CASSLNRNTEAFF

J gene: TRBJ2-7
V gene: TRBV5-1
CDR3 protein: CASSLGSSGRSRIYEQYF

J gene: TRBJ2-1
V gene: TRBV18
CDR3 protein: CASSPSGTGELDEQFF

J gene: TRBJ1-4
V gene: TRBV7-2
CDR3 protein: CASSLAAGGYLEKLFF

J gene: TRBJ2-5
V gene: TRBV27
CDR3 protein: CASSLGLAPETQYF

J gene: TRBJ2-7
V gene: TRBV12-3/TRBV12-4
CDR3 protein: CASSIRTVYEQYF

J gene: TRBJ2-7
V gene: TRBV6-5
CDR3 protein: CASSSTGGQSEQYF

J gene: TRBJ1-3
V gene: TRBV5-1
CDR3 protein: CASSSGQSSGNTIYF

J gene: TRBJ2-7
V gene: TRBV18
CDR3 protein: CASSPSGYLYEQYF

J gene: TRBJ1-5
V gene: TRBV19
CDR3 protein: CASSNREVGNQPQHF

J gene: TRBJ2-2
V gene: TRBV9
CDR3 protein: CASSAGLRQLNTGELFF

J gene: TRBJ1-5
V gene: TRBV27
CDR3 protein: CASSLTGINQPQHF

J gene: TRBJ1-6
V gene: TRBV7-9
CDR3 protein: CASSLDLSKPLHF

J gene: TRBJ1-2
V gene: TRBV5-1
CDR3 protein: CASSSRGGNYGYTF

J gene: TRBJ2-1
V gene: TRBV10-2
CDR3 protein: CASKVVLAGGPNEQFF

J gene: TRBJ1-1
V gene: TRBV5-1
CDR3 protein: CASSLTGYTEAFF

J gene: TRBJ1-2
V gene: TRBV28
CDR3 protein: CASWPGQGLYGYTF

J gene: TRBJ1-2
V gene: TRBV4-3
CDR3 protein: CASSPIAGYTF

J gene: TRBJ2-3
V gene: TRBV5-6
CDR3 protein: CASSSMGTSGSRDTQYF

J gene: TRBJ1-1
V gene: TRBV4-3
CDR3 protein: CASSQDGRGQGAFF

J gene: TRBJ2-3
V gene: TRBV2
CDR3 protein: CARGGPTNTDTQYF

J gene: TRBJ2-7
V gene: TRBV6-2/TRBV6-3
CDR3 protein: CASSYSTDKPYEQYF

J gene: TRBJ2-5
V gene: TRBV19
CDR3 protein: CASGTSLGETQYF

J gene: TRBJ2-2
V gene: TRBV5-4
CDR3 protein: CASSFWGSTGELFF

J gene: TRBJ2-2
V gene: TRBV18
CDR3 protein: CASSPPAGTENTGELFF

J gene: TRBJ2-3
V gene: TRBV20-1
CDR3 protein: CSASPGLAGFTDTQYF

J gene: TRBJ1-2
V gene: TRBV5-3
CDR3 protein: CARSYTYGYTF

J gene: TRBJ1-1
V gene: TRBV13
CDR3 protein: CASSHVDTEAFF

J gene: TRBJ1-2
V gene: TRBV23-1
CDR3 protein: CASSQSQVDNSNYGYTF

J gene: TRBJ2-7
V gene: TRBV27
CDR3 protein: CASSLSGTRPSVEQYF

J gene: TRBJ2-3
V gene: TRBV6-4
CDR3 protein: CASSDSSYSDTDTQYF

J gene: TRBJ2-7
V gene: TRBV6-2/TRBV6-3
CDR3 protein: CASSPAGSFRDSYEQYF

J gene: TRBJ2-1
V gene: TRBV10-3
CDR3 protein: CAIREGITSGRTHEQFF

J gene: TRBJ2-1
V gene: TRBV5-4
CDR3 protein: CASSLAGLQANEQFF

J gene: TRBJ2-1
V gene: TRBV19
CDR3 protein: CASTITGTDSYNEQFF

J gene: TRBJ1-6
V gene: TRBV4-1
CDR3 protein: CASSYSYGSPLHF

J gene: TRBJ1-4
V gene: TRBV7-9
CDR3 protein: CASSPPTDGNEKLFF

J gene: TRBJ1-2
V gene: TRBV28
CDR3 protein: CASSARFGYTF

J gene: TRBJ2-3
V gene: TRBV18
CDR3 protein: CASSPYLTGVDLATDTQYF

J gene: TRBJ2-5
V gene: TRBV5-4
CDR3 protein: CASSWGASGKETQYF

J gene: TRBJ2-4
V gene: TRBV6-9
CDR3 protein: CASSYMGQVLAKNIQYF

J gene: TRBJ2-7
V gene: TRBV7-8
CDR3 protein: CASSSISGTDNEQYF

J gene: TRBJ1-2
V gene: TRBV19
CDR3 protein: CASTLSGTALNYGYTF

J gene: TRBJ1-6
V gene: TRBV9
CDR3 protein: CASSVAPGSSPLHF

J gene: TRBJ1-5
V gene: TRBV28
CDR3 protein: CASSRQGQPDQPQHF

J gene: TRBJ1-5
V gene: TRBV4-1
CDR3 protein: CASSHLSGQLSGISNQPQHF

J gene: TRBJ1-5
V gene: TRBV4-2
CDR3 protein: CASSQGATGRQPQHF

J gene: TRBJ1-1
V gene: TRBV2
CDR3 protein: CVTEGLEAFF